Here is one T cell receptor (beta chain) with its context. This sample is drawn from a study of blood T cell repertoires in COVID-19. The overall study: COVID-19 samples collected from the United States, Italy and Spain covered acute and convalescent phases. Sources were T cells, B-cell-depleted T cells, or PBMCs; the material itself was cDNA or gDNA.

Authors' methods: Researchers report that nucleated cell counts were estimated from reference gene primer amplification. Clones were read by immunoSEQ multiplex PCR, and TCRdb kept only the in-frame ones, dropping some. The DNA was the basis for D and trimming; V, J and clone size are from that table. Of 190,000 or so clones listed, about 85% are singletons. The CDR3 is 17 residues long. With 6 bases clipped from V and 4 bases from J, the junction kept 13 bases outside the gene matches. Germline V CDR1 and CDR2: MNHEY, SMNVEV (reference sequence). Sequences were obtained from peripheral blood. The receptor's source is a woman aged 80 or over with acute or convalescent COVID-19. The chain is built from TRBV27 and TRBJ1-3; the match to TRBD1 covers 9 bases. The CDR3 loop is CASSRLTPGQGGNTIYF. The CDR3 DNA reads TGTGCCAGCAGCAGACTTACTCCGGGACAGGGAGGAAACACCATATATTTT.